These 4 T cell receptor beta chains came from one sample sequenced in a study of blood T cells in healthy people across ages. Together with a sample-barcoded 5' primer, a J-beta primer mix was included in a second PCR lasting about 7 to 11 cycles. MiXCR, applied by TCRdb to the 5' RACE reads, yields one record per CDR3 protein. The data show around 900,000 distinct CDR3 sequences, 29% seen once. The sample consisted of blood. Receptor source: an elderly woman in good health.

On this clonotype: This clone may be a read error of a much larger clone one base away. This chain uses TRBV9 with TRBJ2-1, with D hard to call. The V gene's germline CDR1 is SGDLS and CDR2 YYNGEE. The length of the CDR3 is 15 residues. CDR3 region: CASSVRAVAYNERFF. DNA of the CDR3: TGTGCCAGCAGCGTAAGGGCAGTAGCCTACAATGAGCGGTTCTTC. The variable domain in full, completed from reference TRBV9 and TRBJ2-1, reads DSGVTQTPKHLITATGQRVTLRCSPRSGDLSVYWYQQSLDQGLQFLIQYYNGEERAKGNILERFSAQQFPDLHSELNLSSLELGDSALYFCASSVRAVAYNERFFGPGTRLTVL.

This clonotype was seen ten or more times. J is TRBJ2-5 and V is TRBV7-9; D may be TRBD2 (6 bases). The CDR3 extends over 14 amino acids. V was trimmed by 3 bases and J by 1 base, leaving 9 bases between them. Per the germline V gene, CDR1 is SEHNR and CDR2 is FQNEAQ (reference sequence). Here the CDR3 reads CASSFLTSQETQYF. The CDR3 bases are TGTGCCAGCAGCTTTTTGACTAGCCAAGAGACCCAGTACTTC.

This clonotype was recorded at least ten times. The genes are TRBV6-1 and TRBJ1-2, with 7 bases identical to TRBD1. The CDR3 extends over 15 amino acids. The junction had 5 bases not matched to a gene; V was cut back by 0 bases and J by 4 bases. Germline V CDR1 and CDR2: MNHNS, SASEGT. CDR3 DNA: TGTGCCAGCAGTGAAGCGGCAGGGGGAACCTATGGCTACACCTTC. It specifies CASSEAAGGTYGYTF.

V is TRBV29-1 and J is TRBJ2-7, with 13 bases that match TRBD2. Judging by the DNA end, TRBJ2-5 fits better; the J call may be wrong. CDR1 and CDR2 (germline): SQVTM, ANQGSEA. This CDR3 is built from 16 residues. The CDR3 loop reads CSVEGLAGQEEETQYF. Written as DNA, the CDR3 is TGCAGCGTGGAGGGACTAGCGGGACAAGAGGAAGAGACCCAGTACTTC.